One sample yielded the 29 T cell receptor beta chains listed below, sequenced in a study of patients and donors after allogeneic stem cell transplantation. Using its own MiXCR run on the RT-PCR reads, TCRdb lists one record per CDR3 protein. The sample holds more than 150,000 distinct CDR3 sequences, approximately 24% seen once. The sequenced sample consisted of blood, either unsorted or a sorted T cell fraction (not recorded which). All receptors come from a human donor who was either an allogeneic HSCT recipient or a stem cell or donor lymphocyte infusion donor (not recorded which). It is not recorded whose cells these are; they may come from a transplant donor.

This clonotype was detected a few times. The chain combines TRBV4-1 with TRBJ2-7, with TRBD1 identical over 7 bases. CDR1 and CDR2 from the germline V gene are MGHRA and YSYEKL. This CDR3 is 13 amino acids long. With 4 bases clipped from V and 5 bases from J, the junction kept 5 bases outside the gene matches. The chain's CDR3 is CASSRNRGDEQYF. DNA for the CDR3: TGCGCCAGCAGCCGAAACAGGGGCGACGAGCAGTACTTC.

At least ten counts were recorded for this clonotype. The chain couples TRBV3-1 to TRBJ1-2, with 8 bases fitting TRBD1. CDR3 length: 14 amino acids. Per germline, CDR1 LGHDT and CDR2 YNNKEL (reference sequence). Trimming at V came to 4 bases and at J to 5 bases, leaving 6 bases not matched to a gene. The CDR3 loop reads CASSPLGQVYGYTF. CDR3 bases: TGTGCCAGCAGCCCGTTGGGACAGGTATATGGCTACACCTTC.

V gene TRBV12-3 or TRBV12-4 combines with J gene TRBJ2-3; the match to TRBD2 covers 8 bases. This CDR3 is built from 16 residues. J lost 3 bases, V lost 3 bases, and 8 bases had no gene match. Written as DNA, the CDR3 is TGTGCCAGCAGTTTTCCAGCGGGAGTCGGGACAGATACGCAGTATTTT. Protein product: CASSFPAGVGTDTQYF.

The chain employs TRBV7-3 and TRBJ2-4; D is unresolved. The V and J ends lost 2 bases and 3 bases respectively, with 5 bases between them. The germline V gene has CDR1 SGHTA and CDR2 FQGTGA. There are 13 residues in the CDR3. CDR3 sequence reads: CASSLQSKNIQYF. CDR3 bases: TGTGCCAGCAGCTTACAGAGCAAAAACATTCAGTACTTC.

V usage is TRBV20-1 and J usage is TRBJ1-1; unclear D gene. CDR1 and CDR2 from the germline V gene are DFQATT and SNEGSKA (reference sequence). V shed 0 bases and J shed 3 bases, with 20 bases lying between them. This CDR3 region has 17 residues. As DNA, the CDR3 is TGCAGTGCTAGAGATCCTCAGTTAGGGATTGGTTACACTGAAGCTTTCTTT. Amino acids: CSARDPQLGIGYTEAFF.

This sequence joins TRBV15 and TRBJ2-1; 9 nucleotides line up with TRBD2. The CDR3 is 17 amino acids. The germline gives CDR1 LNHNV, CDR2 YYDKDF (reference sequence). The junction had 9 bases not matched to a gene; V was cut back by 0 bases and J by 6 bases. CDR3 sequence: CATSRELAGLSTNEQFF. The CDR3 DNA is TGTGCCACCAGCAGAGAGCTAGCGGGATTGAGTACCAATGAGCAGTTCTTC.

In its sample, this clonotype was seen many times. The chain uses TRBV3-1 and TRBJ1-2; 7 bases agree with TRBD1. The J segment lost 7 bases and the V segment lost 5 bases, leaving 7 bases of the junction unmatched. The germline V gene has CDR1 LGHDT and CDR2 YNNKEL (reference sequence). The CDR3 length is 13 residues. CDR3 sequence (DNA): TGTGCCAGCAGCTCGGGACAGCTTCGTGGCTACACCTTC. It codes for CASSSGQLRGYTF.

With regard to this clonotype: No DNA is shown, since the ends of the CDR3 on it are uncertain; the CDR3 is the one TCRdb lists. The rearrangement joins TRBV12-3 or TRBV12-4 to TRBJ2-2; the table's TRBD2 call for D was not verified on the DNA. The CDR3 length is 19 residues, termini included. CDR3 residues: CASSSSGRGLAIKTGELFF.

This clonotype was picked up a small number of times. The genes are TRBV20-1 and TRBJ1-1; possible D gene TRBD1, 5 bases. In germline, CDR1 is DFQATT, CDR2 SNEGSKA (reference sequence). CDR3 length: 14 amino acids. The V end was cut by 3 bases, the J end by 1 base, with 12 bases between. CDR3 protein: CSASLATANTEAFF. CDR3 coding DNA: TGCAGTGCTAGTTTGGCGACAGCGAACACTGAAGCTTTCTTT.

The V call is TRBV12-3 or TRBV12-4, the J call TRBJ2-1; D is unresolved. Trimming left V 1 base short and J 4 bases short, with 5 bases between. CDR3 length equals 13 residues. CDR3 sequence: CASSLGAYNEQFF. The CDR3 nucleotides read TGTGCCAGCAGTTTAGGCGCGTACAATGAGCAGTTCTTC.

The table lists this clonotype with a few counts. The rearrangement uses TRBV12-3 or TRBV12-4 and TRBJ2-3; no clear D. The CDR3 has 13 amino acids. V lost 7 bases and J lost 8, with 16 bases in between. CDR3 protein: CASNPTLGATQYF. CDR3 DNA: TGTGCCAGCAACCCTACCTTGGGTGCTACGCAGTATTTT.

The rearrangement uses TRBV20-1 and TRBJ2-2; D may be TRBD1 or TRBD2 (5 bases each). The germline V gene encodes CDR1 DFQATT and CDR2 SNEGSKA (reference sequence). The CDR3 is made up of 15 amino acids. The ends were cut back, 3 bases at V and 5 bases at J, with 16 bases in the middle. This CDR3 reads CSASRPGPVTGELFF. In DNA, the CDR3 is TGCAGTGCTAGTCGCCCGGGACCAGTAACCGGGGAGCTGTTTTTT.

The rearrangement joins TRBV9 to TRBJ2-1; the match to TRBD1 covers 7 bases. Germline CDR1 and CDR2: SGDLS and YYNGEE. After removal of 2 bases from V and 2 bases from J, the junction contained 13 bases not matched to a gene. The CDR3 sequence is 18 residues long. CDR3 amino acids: CASSVLGAATGTYNEQFF. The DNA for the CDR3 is TGTGCCAGCAGCGTCCTTGGTGCCGCGACAGGGACCTACAATGAGCAGTTCTTC.

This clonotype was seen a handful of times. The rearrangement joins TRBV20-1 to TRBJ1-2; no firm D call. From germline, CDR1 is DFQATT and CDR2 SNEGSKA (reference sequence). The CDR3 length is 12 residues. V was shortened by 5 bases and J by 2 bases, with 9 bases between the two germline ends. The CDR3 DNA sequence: TGCAGTGCTCCGGACCTAAACTATGGCTACACCTTC. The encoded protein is CSAPDLNYGYTF.

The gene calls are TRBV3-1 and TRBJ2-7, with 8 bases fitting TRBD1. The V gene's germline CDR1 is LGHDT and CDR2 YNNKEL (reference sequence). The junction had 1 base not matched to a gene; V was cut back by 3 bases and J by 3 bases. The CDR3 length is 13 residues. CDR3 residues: CASSHGQGYEQYF. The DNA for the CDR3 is TGTGCCAGCAGCCACGGACAGGGCTACGAGCAGTACTTC.

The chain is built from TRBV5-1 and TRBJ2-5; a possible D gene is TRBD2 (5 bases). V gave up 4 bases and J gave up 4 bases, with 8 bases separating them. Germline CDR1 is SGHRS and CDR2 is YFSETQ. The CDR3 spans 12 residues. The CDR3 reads CASSRLAETQYF. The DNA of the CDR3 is TGCGCCAGCAGCCGTCTAGCAGAGACCCAGTACTTC.

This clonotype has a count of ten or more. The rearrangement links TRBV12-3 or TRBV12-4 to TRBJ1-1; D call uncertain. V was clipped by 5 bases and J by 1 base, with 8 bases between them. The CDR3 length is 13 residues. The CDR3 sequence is CASSPSENTEAFF. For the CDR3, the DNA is TGTGCCAGCAGTCCCTCGGAGAACACTGAAGCTTTCTTT.

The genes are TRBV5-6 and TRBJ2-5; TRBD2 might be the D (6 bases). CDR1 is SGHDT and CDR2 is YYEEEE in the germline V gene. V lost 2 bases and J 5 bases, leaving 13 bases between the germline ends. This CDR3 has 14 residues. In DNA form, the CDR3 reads TGTGCCAGCAGCTTTCGGGACTCGTGGGAGACCCAGTACTTC. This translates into CASSFRDSWETQYF.

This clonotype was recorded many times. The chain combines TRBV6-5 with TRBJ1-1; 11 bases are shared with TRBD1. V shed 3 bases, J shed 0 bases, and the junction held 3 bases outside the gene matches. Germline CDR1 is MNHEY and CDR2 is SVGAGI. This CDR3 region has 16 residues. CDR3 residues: CASSYWTGGLNTEAFF. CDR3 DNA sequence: TGTGCCAGCAGTTATTGGACAGGGGGCTTGAACACTGAAGCTTTCTTT.

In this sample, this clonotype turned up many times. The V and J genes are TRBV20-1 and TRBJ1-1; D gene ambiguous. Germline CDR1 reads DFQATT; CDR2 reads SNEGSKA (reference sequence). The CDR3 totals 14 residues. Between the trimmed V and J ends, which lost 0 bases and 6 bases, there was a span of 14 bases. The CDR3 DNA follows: TGCAGTGCTAGAGATTATGGGAGTGGGCCTGAAGCTTTCTTT. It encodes CSARDYGSGPEAFF.

The CDR3 DNA follows: TGCAGTGCAGAACAGGGAGGTTACGAGCAGTACTTC. It translates to CSAEQGGYEQYF. The rearrangement joins TRBV20-1 to TRBJ2-7; perhaps D is TRBD1 or TRBD2 (6 bases each). Looked up from germline, CDR1 is DFQATT and CDR2 is SNEGSKA (reference sequence). This CDR3 has 12 residues. The V end lost 6 bases, the J end lost 4 bases, and 13 bases lay between the germline ends.

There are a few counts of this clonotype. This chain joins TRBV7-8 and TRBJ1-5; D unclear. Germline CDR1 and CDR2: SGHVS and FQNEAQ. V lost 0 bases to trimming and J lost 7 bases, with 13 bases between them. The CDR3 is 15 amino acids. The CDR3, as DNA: TGTGCCAGCAGCTTAGCGGCCCCGTCCGGGCAGCCCCAGCATTTT. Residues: CASSLAAPSGQPQHF. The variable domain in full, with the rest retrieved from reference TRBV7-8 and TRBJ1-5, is GAGVSQSPRYKVAKRGQDVALRCDPISGHVSLFWYQQALGQGPEFLTYFQNEAQLDKSGLPSDRFFAERPEGSVSTLKIQRTQQEDSAVYLCASSLAAPSGQPQHFGDGTRLSIL.

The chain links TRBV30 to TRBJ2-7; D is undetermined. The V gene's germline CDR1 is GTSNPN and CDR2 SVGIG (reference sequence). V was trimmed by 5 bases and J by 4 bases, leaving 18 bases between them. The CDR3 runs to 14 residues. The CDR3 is CAWEGSSISYEQYF. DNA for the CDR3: TGTGCCTGGGAAGGTTCATCCATATCTTACGAGCAGTACTTC.

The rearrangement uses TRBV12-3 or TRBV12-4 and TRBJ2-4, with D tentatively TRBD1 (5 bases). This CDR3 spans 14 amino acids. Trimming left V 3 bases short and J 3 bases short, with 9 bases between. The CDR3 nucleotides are TGTGCCAGCAGTTTTCAGGGCAGCAAAAACATTCAGTACTTC. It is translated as CASSFQGSKNIQYF.

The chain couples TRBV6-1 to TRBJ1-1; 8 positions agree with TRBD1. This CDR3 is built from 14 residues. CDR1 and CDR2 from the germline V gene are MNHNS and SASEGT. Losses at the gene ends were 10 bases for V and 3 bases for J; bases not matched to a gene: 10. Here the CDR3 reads CATPGPGGHTEAFF. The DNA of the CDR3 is TGTGCCACCCCGGGTCCAGGGGGCCACACTGAAGCTTTCTTT.

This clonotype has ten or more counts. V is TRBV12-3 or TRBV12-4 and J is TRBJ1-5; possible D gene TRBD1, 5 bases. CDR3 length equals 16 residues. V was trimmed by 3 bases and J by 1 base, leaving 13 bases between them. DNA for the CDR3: TGTGCCAGCAGTTTTAGGGCACAGGAAAGCAATCAGCCCCAGCATTTT. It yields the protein CASSFRAQESNQPQHF.

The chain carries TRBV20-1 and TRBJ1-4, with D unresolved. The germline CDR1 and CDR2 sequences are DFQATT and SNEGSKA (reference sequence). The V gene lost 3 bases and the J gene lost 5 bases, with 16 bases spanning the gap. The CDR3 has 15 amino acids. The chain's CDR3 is CSASYIIERNEKLFF. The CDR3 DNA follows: TGCAGTGCTAGTTACATAATCGAAAGGAATGAAAAACTGTTTTTT.

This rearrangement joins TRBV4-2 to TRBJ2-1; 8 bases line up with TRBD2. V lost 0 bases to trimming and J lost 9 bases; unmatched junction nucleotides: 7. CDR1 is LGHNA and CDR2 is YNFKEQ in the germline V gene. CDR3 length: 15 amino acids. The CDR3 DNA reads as TGTGCCAGCAGCCAAGATGGCGCGGGGGGCAGTGAGCAGTTCTTC. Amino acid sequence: CASSQDGAGGSEQFF.

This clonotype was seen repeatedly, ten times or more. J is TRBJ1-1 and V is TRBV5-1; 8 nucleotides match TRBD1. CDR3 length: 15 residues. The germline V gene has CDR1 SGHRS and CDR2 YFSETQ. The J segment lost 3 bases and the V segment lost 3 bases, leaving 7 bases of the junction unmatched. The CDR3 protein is CASSSQGAVYTEAFF. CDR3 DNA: TGCGCCAGCAGCTCTCAGGGGGCTGTCTACACTGAAGCTTTCTTT.